Reported below is one TCR beta chain. This CDR3 is 16 amino acids long. V was clipped by 3 bases and J by 0 bases, with 12 bases between them. CDR1 and CDR2 from the germline V gene are MNHEY and SMNVEV (reference sequence). The authors carried out high-throughput sequencing of TCR beta. They applied it to CD8+ and CD4+ T cells obtained from blood. The entry originates in a study of CD8 T cells in Susac syndrome. A quantity of about 0.45 to 1 ug RNA underwent reverse transcription using random hexamers. A multiplex approach, immunoSEQ multiplex PCR, amplified TCR beta CDR3 across 54 Vbeta and 13 Jbeta. TCRdb itself ran the immunoSEQ multiplex PCR reads through MiXCR, one entry per CDR3 protein. The table has 350,000 to 550,000 distinct CDR3 sequences, around 85% seen once; the top ten hold about 0.12%.

The sample taken for sequencing was CD8+ T cells from PBMCs. The sequence was obtained from a human donor with multiple sclerosis. The chain carries TRBV27 and TRBJ2-1; D gene ambiguous. The DNA of the CDR3 is TGTGCCAGCAGTTTTCTGCGCATTAGCTCCTACAATGAGCAGTTCTTC. It yields the protein CASSFLRISSYNEQFF.